A single sample is the source of the 14 T cell receptor beta chains below, sequenced in a study of regulatory T cells in long-lasting Graves disease (dated by TCRdb to the early 2020s). The sample's time point label is to be understood as: persistent/refractory GD, antithyroid drugs over 5 years with positive TRAb. For both TCR sequencing and RNA sequencing, RNA was extracted from PBMCs in TRIzol. The receptor library was made with multiplex PCR. Reads for this sample came from an Illumina HiSeq 4000. To build TCR beta libraries, CDR3 regions were amplified by Arm-PCR using iRepertoire HTBI primers. TCRdb's own reprocessing of the public reads used fastp at Q25 and MiXCR and kept productive beta chains. Duplicate CDR3 protein sequences are folded into a single record with the most common DNA and genes. For this sample there are about 470,000 distinct CDR3 sequences; about a fifth appear just once. About 8.3% of the sample lies in the top ten.

The material was peripheral blood mononuclear cells (PBMCs), obtained when the disease was refractory, from a patient treated with antithyroid drugs. The receptors originated from a female donor with Graves disease.

In this sample, this clonotype turned up many times. The V and J genes are TRBV30 and TRBJ1-1; TRBD1 aligns across 7 bases. CDR1 is GTSNPN and CDR2 is SVGIG in the germline V gene (reference sequence). The CDR3 loop spans 11 amino acids. V lost 1 base to trimming and J lost 7 bases; unmatched junction nucleotides: 0. CDR3 DNA: TGTGCCTGGAGTGGACAGGGTGAAGCTTTCTTT. It yields the protein CAWSGQGEAFF.

This clonotype was seen many times. The J gene is TRBJ1-5, the V gene TRBV6-1, with no clear D. V lost 4 bases and J lost 9, with 16 bases in between. This CDR3 region has 14 residues. Germline V gives CDR1 MNHNS, CDR2 SASEGT. Here the CDR3 DNA reads TGTGCCAGCAGTGTGAGACTCCCCGTATGGCCCCAGCATTTT. Amino acid sequence: CASSVRLPVWPQHF.

In its sample, this clonotype was seen a few times. Given a much more abundant clone one base away, this may be a read error. V is TRBV12-3 or TRBV12-4 and J is TRBJ1-1; unclear D gene. This CDR3 comprises 13 residues. The DNA for the CDR3 is TGTGCCGGCAGTTTGAGCCAGAACAGTGAAGCTTTCTTT. This encodes CAGSLSQNSEAFF.

The genes are TRBV29-1 and TRBJ2-2; 7 positions match TRBD2. Germline CDR1 SQVTM, CDR2 ANQGSEA. After removal of 7 bases from V and 7 bases from J, the junction contained 6 bases not matched to a gene. CDR3 length: 12 residues. CDR3 loop: CSAAGGGGELFF. Written as DNA, the CDR3 is TGCAGCGCCGCTGGGGGGGGCGGGGAGCTGTTTTTT.

This clonotype came up many times. V gene TRBV7-2 combines with J gene TRBJ2-5, with 8 bases that match TRBD2. CDR1 and CDR2 (germline): SGHTA, FQGNSA. The CDR3 length is 19 residues. V shed 1 base and J 0 bases; nucleotides not matched to a gene: 13. CDR3 sequence: CASSLVPLAGRWYQETQYF. For the CDR3, the DNA is TGTGCCAGCAGCTTAGTCCCTTTAGCGGGACGATGGTACCAAGAGACCCAGTACTTC.

The genes are TRBV9 and TRBJ2-1, with TRBD2 as a possible D gene (5 bases). Per the germline V gene, CDR1 is SGDLS and CDR2 is YYNGEE. There are 13 residues in the CDR3. The germline V and J ends were trimmed by 0 bases and 8 bases, with 9 bases remaining between them. The CDR3 DNA reads as TGTGCCAGCAGCGTAGCCGAGGACTATGAGCAGTTCTTC. Its translation is CASSVAEDYEQFF.

In its sample, this clonotype was seen many times. The chain couples TRBV9 to TRBJ2-7; D possibly corresponds to TRBD2 (7 bases). CDR1 and CDR2 (germline): SGDLS, YYNGEE. V gave up 4 bases and J gave up 2 bases, with 13 bases separating them. This CDR3 has 14 residues. In DNA, the CDR3 is TGTGCCAGCAGCCATGGCGGGGGCGCCTACGAGCAGTACTTC. It translates to CASSHGGGAYEQYF.

This CDR3 is CASSLYLMNTEAFF. CDR3 coding DNA: TGTGCCAGCAGCTTGTATCTTATGAACACTGAAGCTTTCTTT. The rearrangement uses TRBV5-6 and TRBJ1-1; D is unclear. The germline gives CDR1 SGHDT, CDR2 YYEEEE. CDR3 length: 14 residues. The V end was cut by 1 base, the J end by 0 bases, with 7 bases between.

This clonotype was counted a few times. The chain joins TRBV19 to TRBJ2-2, with a weak D call TRBD1 (6 bases). Germline loops: CDR1 LNHDA, CDR2 SQIVND (reference sequence). The CDR3 loop spans 14 amino acids. With 7 bases removed from V and 3 bases from J, the gap between germline ends came to 12 bases. As DNA, the CDR3 is TGTGCCAGTAAACCGAGACAGGACACCGGGGAGCTGTTTTTT. Protein product: CASKPRQDTGELFF.

This clonotype was seen repeatedly, ten times or more. The V gene is TRBV6-1, the J gene TRBJ2-5; D tentatively reads TRBD1 or TRBD2 (6 bases each). V was trimmed by 11 bases and J by 0 bases, leaving 19 bases between them. The germline V gene encodes CDR1 MNHNS and CDR2 SASEGT. The CDR3 covers 15 residues. CDR3 residues: CALRRGRQDQETQYF. The CDR3 DNA reads as TGTGCCCTACGGCGGGGACGACAGGACCAAGAGACCCAGTACTTC.

This clonotype was detected many times. This chain connects TRBV7-2 to TRBJ1-6; D remains ambiguous. The CDR3 is made up of 14 amino acids. Per germline, CDR1 SGHTA and CDR2 FQGNSA. V lost 2 bases, J lost 10 bases, and 12 bases lay in between. CDR3 amino acids: CASSLTVSVSPLHF. CDR3 bases: TGTGCCAGCAGCTTAACAGTTTCTGTCTCACCCCTCCACTTT.

The chain combines TRBV19 with TRBJ1-5, with a possible D match to TRBD1 (5 bases). The CDR3 runs 14 residues. CDR1 LNHDA and CDR2 SQIVND come from the germline V gene (reference sequence). Trimming took 3 bases from V and 6 from J, leaving 12 bases between them. The DNA for the CDR3 is TGTGCCAGTAGTATCCGTCAGGGTGGTCAGCCCCAGCATTTT. Residues: CASSIRQGGQPQHF.

This clonotype was detected once. This sequence joins TRBV2 and TRBJ2-3; tentatively, D is TRBD1 (6 bases). Trimming took 8 bases from V and 2 from J, leaving 11 bases between them. Germline-derived CDR1 and CDR2 are SNHLY and FYNNEI. The CDR3 runs 13 residues. CDR3 in amino acids: CASWDTNTDTQYF. The CDR3 nucleotides read TGTGCCAGCTGGGACACCAACACAGATACGCAGTATTTT.

This chain joins TRBV12-3 or TRBV12-4 and TRBJ2-5, with 8 bases that match TRBD1. The CDR3 length is 14 residues. V lost 5 bases and J lost 9; bases outside the gene matches: 11. This CDR3 is CASSPPSLTGAQYF. The CDR3 nucleotides are TGTGCCAGCAGTCCGCCTAGTTTGACAGGGGCCCAGTACTTC.